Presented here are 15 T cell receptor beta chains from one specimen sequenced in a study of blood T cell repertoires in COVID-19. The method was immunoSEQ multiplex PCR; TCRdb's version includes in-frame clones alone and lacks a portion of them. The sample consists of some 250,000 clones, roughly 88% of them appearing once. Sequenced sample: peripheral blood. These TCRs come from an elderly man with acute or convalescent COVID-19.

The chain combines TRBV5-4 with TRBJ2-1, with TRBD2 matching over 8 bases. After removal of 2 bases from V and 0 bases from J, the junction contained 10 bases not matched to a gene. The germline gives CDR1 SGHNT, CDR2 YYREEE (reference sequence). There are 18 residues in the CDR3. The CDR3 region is CASSFGRGFTPSYNEQFF. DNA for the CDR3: TGTGCCAGCAGCTTCGGGAGGGGGTTTACTCCCTCCTACAATGAGCAGTTCTTC.

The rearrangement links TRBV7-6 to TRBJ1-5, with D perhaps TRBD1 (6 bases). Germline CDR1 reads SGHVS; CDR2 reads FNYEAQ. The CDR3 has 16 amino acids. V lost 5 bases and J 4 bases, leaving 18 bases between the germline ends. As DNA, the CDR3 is TGTGCCAGCAGCCCAGTCGGGGGGCCGGAAAATCAGCCCCAGCATTTT. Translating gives CASSPVGGPENQPQHF.

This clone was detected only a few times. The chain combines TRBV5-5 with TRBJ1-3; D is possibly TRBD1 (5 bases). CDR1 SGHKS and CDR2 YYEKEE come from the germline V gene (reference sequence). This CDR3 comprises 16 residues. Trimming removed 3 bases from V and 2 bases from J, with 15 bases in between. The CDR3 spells CASSSRDAKTGNTIYF. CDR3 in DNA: TGTGCCAGCAGCTCGCGGGACGCGAAAACTGGAAACACCATATATTTT.

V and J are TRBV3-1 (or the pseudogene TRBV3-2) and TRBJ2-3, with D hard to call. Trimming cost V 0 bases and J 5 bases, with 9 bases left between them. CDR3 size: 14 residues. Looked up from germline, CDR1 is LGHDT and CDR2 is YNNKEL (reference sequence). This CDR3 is CASSQDREEDTQYF. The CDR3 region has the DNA TGTGCCAGCAGCCAAGATCGCGAGGAAGATACGCAGTATTTT.

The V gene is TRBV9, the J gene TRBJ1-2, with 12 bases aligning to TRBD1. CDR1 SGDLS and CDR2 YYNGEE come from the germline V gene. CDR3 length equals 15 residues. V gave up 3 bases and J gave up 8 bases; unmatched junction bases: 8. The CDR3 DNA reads TGTGCCAGCAGCGAATTTTCGGGACAGGGGGCGGGCTACACCTTC. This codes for CASSEFSGQGAGYTF. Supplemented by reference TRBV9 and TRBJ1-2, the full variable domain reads DSGVTQTPKHLITATGQRVTLRCSPRSGDLSVYWYQQSLDQGLQFLIQYYNGEERAKGNILERFSAQQFPDLHSELNLSSLELGDSALYFCASSEFSGQGAGYTFGSGTRLTVV.

The CDR3 spells CASSEALGATNEKLFF. The CDR3 DNA is TGTGCCAGCAGTGAAGCGCTAGGGGCAACTAATGAAAAACTGTTTTTT. The chain carries TRBV2 and TRBJ1-4; possibly TRBD1 for D (5 bases). The CDR3 covers 16 residues. Trimming stripped 0 bases from V and 0 bases from J, with 8 bases between. Germline values: CDR1 SNHLY, CDR2 FYNNEI. Complete variable domain (other parts from reference TRBV2 and TRBJ1-4): EPEVTQTPSHQVTQMGQEVILRCVPISNHLYFYWYRQILGQKVEFLVSFYNNEISEKSEIFDDQFSVERPDGSNFTLKIRSTKLEDSAMYFCASSEALGATNEKLFFGSGTQLSVL.

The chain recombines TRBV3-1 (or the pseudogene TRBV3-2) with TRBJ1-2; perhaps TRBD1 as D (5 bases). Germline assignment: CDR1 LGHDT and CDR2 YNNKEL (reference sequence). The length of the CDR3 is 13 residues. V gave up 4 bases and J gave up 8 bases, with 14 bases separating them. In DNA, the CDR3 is TGTGCCAGCAGCCCGGGCGGAGGGGTGGGCTACACCTTC. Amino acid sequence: CASSPGGGVGYTF.

The CDR3 region is CASSSGYGGNTIYF. The CDR3 region has the DNA TGTGCCAGCAGTTCAGGGTACGGTGGAAACACCATATATTTT. The rearrangement links TRBV27 to TRBJ1-3; D perhaps matches TRBD1 (5 bases). Germline V gene lookup returns CDR1 MNHEY and CDR2 SMNVEV (reference sequence). This CDR3 spans 14 amino acids. V gave up 4 bases and J gave up 3 bases, with 10 bases separating them.

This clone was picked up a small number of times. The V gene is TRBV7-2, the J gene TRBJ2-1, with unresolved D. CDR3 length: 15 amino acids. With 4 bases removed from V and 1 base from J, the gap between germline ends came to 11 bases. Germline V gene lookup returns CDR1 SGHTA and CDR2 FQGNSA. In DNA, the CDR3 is TGTGCCAGCAGCTCCCTCGGGTGGTCCTACAATGAGCAGTTCTTC. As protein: CASSSLGWSYNEQFF.

CDR3 nucleotide sequence: TGTGCCAGCAGCGTCAGGACAGGGGGCACCGGGGAGCTGTTTTTT. It specifies CASSVRTGGTGELFF. The V and J genes are TRBV9 and TRBJ2-2, with 10 bases that match TRBD1. CDR3 length equals 15 residues. Germline CDR1 reads SGDLS; CDR2 reads YYNGEE. V dropped 2 bases and J dropped 4; count of bases not matched to a gene: 2.

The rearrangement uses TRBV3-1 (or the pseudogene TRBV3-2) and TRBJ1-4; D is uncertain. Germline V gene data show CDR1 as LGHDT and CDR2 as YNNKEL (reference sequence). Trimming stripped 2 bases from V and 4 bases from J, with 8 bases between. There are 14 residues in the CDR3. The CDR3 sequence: CASSQSAYNEKLFF. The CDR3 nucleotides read TGTGCCAGCAGCCAAAGTGCCTATAATGAAAAACTGTTTTTT.

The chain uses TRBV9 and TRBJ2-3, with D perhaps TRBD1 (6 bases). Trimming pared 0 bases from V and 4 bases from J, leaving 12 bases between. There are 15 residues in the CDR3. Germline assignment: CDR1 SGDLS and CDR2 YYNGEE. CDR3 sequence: CASSVATGLADTQYF. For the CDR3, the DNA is TGTGCCAGCAGCGTAGCTACAGGGCTCGCAGATACGCAGTATTTT.

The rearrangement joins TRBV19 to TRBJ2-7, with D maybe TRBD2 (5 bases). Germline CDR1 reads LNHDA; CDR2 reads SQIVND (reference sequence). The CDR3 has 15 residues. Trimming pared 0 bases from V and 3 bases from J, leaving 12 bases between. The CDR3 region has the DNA TGTGCCAGTAGTATAGATGAGGGAATCGGCTACGAGCAGTACTTC. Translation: CASSIDEGIGYEQYF.

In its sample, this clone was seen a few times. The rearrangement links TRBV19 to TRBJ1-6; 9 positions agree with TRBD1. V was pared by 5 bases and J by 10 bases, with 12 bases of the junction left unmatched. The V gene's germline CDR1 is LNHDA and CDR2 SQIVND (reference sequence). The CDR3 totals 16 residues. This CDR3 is CASSFLQGAQGSPLHF. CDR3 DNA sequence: TGTGCCAGTAGTTTTTTACAGGGGGCGCAAGGGTCACCCCTCCACTTT. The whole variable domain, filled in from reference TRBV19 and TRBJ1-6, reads DGGITQSPKYLFRKEGQNVTLSCEQNLNHDAMYWYRQDPGQGLRLIYYSQIVNDFQKGDIAEGYSVSREKKESFPLTVTSAQKNPTAFYLCASSFLQGAQGSPLHFGNGTRLTVT.

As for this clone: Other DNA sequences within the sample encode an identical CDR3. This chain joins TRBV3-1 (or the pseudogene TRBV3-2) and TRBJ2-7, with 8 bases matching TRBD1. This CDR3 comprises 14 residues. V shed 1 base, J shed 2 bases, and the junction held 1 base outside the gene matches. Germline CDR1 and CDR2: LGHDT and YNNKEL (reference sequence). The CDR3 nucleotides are TGTGCCAGCAGCCAAGGGACAGGGCCCTACGAGCAGTACTTC. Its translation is CASSQGTGPYEQYF.